Shown below are 26 T cell receptor beta chains from a single sample sequenced in a study of tumor-infiltrating lymphocytes in primary liver carcinoma. A primer in the constant region served to generate TCR beta cDNA from roughly 520 ng of total RNA. Each TCR beta library was derived from three nested multiplex PCR rounds that employed slightly modified ARM-PCR. TRBV1-TRBV30 forward primers paired with a C-beta reverse primer were used in the first two PCR rounds, which ran roughly 9 cycles each. TCRdb itself ran the multiplex PCR reads through MiXCR, one entry per CDR3 protein. This table holds 20,000 to 25,000 distinct CDR3 sequences, more than 70% found once. The source material, roughly 18-31 mg of unsorted bulk tissue, was used to co-extract RNA and DNA. Sequences were obtained from liver tumor tissue from sampling region 5. Documented subset: tumor region T5, tumor centre. The origin of the receptors is a woman in her twenties or thirties with primary liver carcinoma and hepatitis B virus infection.

On this clonotype itself: Sequence at one end of the junction differs from germline and may be a read error. The chain joins TRBV4-3 to TRBJ1-2; a weak D match, TRBD1 (5 bases). The V gene's germline CDR1 is LGHNA and CDR2 YSLEER. The CDR3 contains 20 residues. The CDR3 region has the DNA TGCGCCAGTAGCCAAGGGGAAGGAAGGGGCAGGACCGCTACTAACTGTGGCTACACCTTC. Encoded protein: CASSQGEGRGRTATNCGYTF.

A remark on this clonotype: A read error may produce the germline difference seen at one junction end. The V gene is TRBV29-1, the J gene TRBJ2-3; D possibly corresponds to TRBD2 (7 bases). The germline V gene encodes CDR1 SQVTM and CDR2 ANQGSEA. This CDR3 has 13 amino acids. The CDR3 protein is CSARRGGTDTQYF. For the CDR3, the DNA is TGCAGTGCACGGAGGGGGGGCACAGATACGCAATATTTT.

Details on this clonotype: Relative to the germline gene, one junction end is altered; a read error may explain this. J is TRBJ2-5 and V is TRBV6-2 or TRBV6-3, with D possibly matching TRBD1 (5 bases). Looked up from germline, CDR1 is MNHEY and CDR2 is SVGEGT. The CDR3 consists of 15 residues. The CDR3 DNA is TGTGCCAGCAGCTCACAGGACCTTAGATCGGAGATCCAGTACTTC. Translating gives CASSSQDLRSEIQYF.

This clonotype was observed a single time. The junction does not match germline at one end; this may be a read error. This rearrangement joins TRBV12-3 or TRBV12-4 to TRBJ1-2; tentatively, D is TRBD1 (6 bases). The length of the CDR3 is 13 residues. The CDR3 here is CASTFGTFYGYTF. The CDR3 DNA reads as TGTGCCAGCACTTTTGGGACATTTTATGGCTACACCTTT.

This clonotype occurred a few times. The chain employs TRBV11-3 and TRBJ2-3; D remains ambiguous. V was clipped by 6 bases and J by 2 bases, with 3 bases between them. The CDR3 sequence is 11 residues long. The germline V gene has CDR1 SGHNT and CDR2 YENEEA. The CDR3 is CASRFTDTQYF. In DNA form, the CDR3 reads TGTGCCAGCAGGTTCACAGATACGCAGTATTTT.

This clonotype has a count of ten or more. The rearrangement links TRBV11-2 to TRBJ2-7; 7 bases map to TRBD2. Trimming removed 5 bases from V and 6 bases from J; junction bases left unmatched: 10. CDR1 is SGHAT and CDR2 is FQNNGV in the germline V gene. The CDR3 is 14 amino acids. CDR3 nucleotide sequence: TGTGCCAGCAGCCCAAGCGGGACGGGTGCCGAGCAGTACTTC. It translates to CASSPSGTGAEQYF.

This clonotype was observed a few times. It may be a read error: a sequence one base away is much more abundant. The V call is TRBV6-5, the J call TRBJ1-4, with a tentative D call TRBD1 (6 bases). Germline V gene lookup returns CDR1 MNHEY and CDR2 SVGAGI. The CDR3 sequence is 13 residues long. This CDR3 is CASRDSQSEKLSF. The CDR3 nucleotides read TGTGCCAGCAGGGACAGCCAGAGTGAAAAACTGTCTTTT.

A word on this clonotype: At one boundary the junction diverges from the germline segment, which might be a read error. The genes are TRBV11-2 and TRBJ2-7; 7 bases fit TRBD2. The germline V gene encodes CDR1 SGHAT and CDR2 FQNNGV. The CDR3 totals 19 residues. The CDR3 DNA is TGTGCCTGCAGCTCCGTCACGGGACTAACGGGCGCGATCATCTACAAGCAGTACTTC. Amino acids: CACSSVTGLTGAIIYKQYF. Looking up the rest from reference TRBV11-2 and TRBJ2-7 gives the full variable domain: EAGVAQSPRYKIIEKRQSVAFWCNPISGHATLYWYQQILGQGPKLLIQFQNNGVVDDSQLPKDRFSAERLKGVDSTLKIQPAKLEDSAVYLCACSSVTGLTGAIIYKQYFGPGTRLTVT.

This clonotype showed up many times. The chain joins TRBV30 to TRBJ2-7; TRBD1 matches at 8 bases. Looked up from germline, CDR1 is GTSNPN and CDR2 is SVGIG (reference sequence). V trimming: 3 bases; J trimming: 2 bases; junction bases outside the gene matches: 12. This CDR3 is built from 16 residues. CDR3 protein: CAWRPTGQGYPYEQYF. CDR3 DNA sequence: TGTGCCTGGAGGCCCACCGGACAGGGCTATCCCTACGAGCAGTACTTC.

The table lists this clonotype with many counts. The chain is built from TRBV11-1 and TRBJ2-2, with D perhaps matching TRBD2 (5 bases). The V and J ends lost 2 bases and 7 bases respectively, with 8 bases between them. In germline, CDR1 is SGHAT, CDR2 FQDESV (reference sequence). The CDR3 consists of 13 residues. Here the CDR3 DNA reads TGTGCCAGCAGCTTACTAGCCGGCGGGGAGCTGTTTTTT. Translated: CASSLLAGGELFF.

Points on this clonotype: Sequence at one end of the junction differs from germline and may be a read error. The chain recombines TRBV4-2 with TRBJ2-1, with D possibly being TRBD2 (6 bases). This CDR3 has 16 residues. The germline gives CDR1 LGHNA, CDR2 YNFKEQ. CDR3 loop: CASRQEGGGPYNEQFF. As DNA, the CDR3 is TGCGCCAGCAGACAAGAGGGCGGAGGGCCCTACAATGAGCAGTTCTTC.

This clonotype was observed at least ten times. A much larger clone lies one base from this, so it may be a read error. This is likely a read error, given that the CDR3 carries no conserved phenylalanine or tryptophan at its end. The gene calls are TRBV30 and TRBJ2-3; TRBD1 agrees at 7 bases. This CDR3 has 12 amino acids. CDR1 is GTSNPN and CDR2 is SVGIG in the germline V gene (reference sequence). V trimming: 0 bases; J trimming: 10 bases; junction bases outside the gene matches: 4. CDR3 in amino acids: CAWSVRDSAQYL. CDR3 nucleotides: TGTGCCTGGAGTGTACGGGACAGTGCGCAGTATCTT.

As for this clonotype: Its ends do not fully match the called genes, so a read error is possible. This chain joins TRBV28 and TRBJ2-7; D is tentatively TRBD1 or TRBD2 (5 bases each). CDR3 length equals 13 residues. CDR1 MDHEN and CDR2 SYDVKM come from the germline V gene. In DNA form, the CDR3 reads TGTACCAGCAGTTTAGGGACCGCCTACGAGCAGTACTTC. It codes for CTSSLGTAYEQYF.

On this clonotype: At one end, the junction sequence differs from germline, possibly due to a read error. The V and J genes are TRBV6-2 or TRBV6-3 and TRBJ2-3, with D perhaps matching TRBD1 (5 bases). CDR3 length: 15 residues. Germline lookup yields CDR1 MNHEY and CDR2 SVGEGT. In DNA form, the CDR3 reads TGTGCCAGCAGTTACCAGGAACGGCGCACAGGTACGCAGTATTTT. Its protein is CASSYQERRTGTQYF.

As concerns this clonotype: The junction shows a germline mismatch at one end, possibly a read error. V is TRBV5-6 and J is TRBJ2-7, with TRBD1 matching 7 bases. Germline V gives CDR1 SGHDT, CDR2 YYEEEE. This CDR3 has 13 amino acids. The chain's CDR3 is CANSLRTGRSQYF. CDR3 nucleotides: TGTGCCAACAGCTTACGGACAGGTCGATCGCAGTACTTC.

The chain has TRBV30 and TRBJ2-7, with TRBD2 identical over 10 bases. The V gene end was trimmed by 1 base and the J gene end by 4 bases; junction bases not matched to a gene: 10. The CDR3 loop spans 16 amino acids. Germline lookup yields CDR1 GTSNPN and CDR2 SVGIG (reference sequence). As DNA, the CDR3 is TGTGCCTGGAGTGCTAAGACGGCTAGCGGGAGTTACGAGCAGTACTTC. As protein: CAWSAKTASGSYEQYF.

The V call is TRBV29-1, the J call TRBJ2-2; D may be TRBD1 or TRBD2 (6 bases each). CDR3 length: 13 residues. Germline CDR1 reads SQVTM; CDR2 reads ANQGSEA. This chain's CDR3 is CGTVRRDTRALFF. CDR3 nucleotides: TGCGGTACCGTGAGGAGGGACACCAGGGCGCTGTTTTTT.

Comment on this clonotype: This CDR3 is missing its conserved last phenylalanine or tryptophan, likely due to a read error. The V gene is TRBV11-2, the J gene TRBJ2-1; 7 nucleotides agree with TRBD1. This CDR3 is 16 amino acids long. Germline V gene lookup returns CDR1 SGHAT and CDR2 FQNNGV. The CDR3 DNA reads TGTGCCAACAGCTTAAGCCTGGACAGGAGCTACAATGAGCAGTTCTTA. Protein: CANSLSLDRSYNEQFL.

A few counts support this clonotype. The junction and the germline gene differ at one end; a read error may be behind it. The V gene is TRBV5-6, the J gene TRBJ1-3; 9 positions agree with TRBD1. The CDR3 loop spans 15 amino acids. CDR1 and CDR2 (germline): SGHDT, YYEEEE. CDR3 in DNA: TGTGCCAGCAGCCCCGGGACAGGGTCTGGGAACACCATATATTTT. Translating it yields CASSPGTGSGNTIYF.

This clonotype occurred many times. The chain recombines TRBV7-2 with TRBJ2-1; the match to TRBD2 covers 8 bases. The CDR3 totals 17 residues. The germline gives CDR1 SGHTA, CDR2 FQGNSA. The trim removed 2 bases at V and 6 bases at J, leaving 12 bases unmatched. The chain's CDR3 is CASSLPSGLVSPNEQFF. The CDR3 nucleotides are TGTGCCAGCAGCTTACCCTCGGGACTAGTTTCCCCCAATGAGCAGTTCTTC.

Comment on this clonotype: Germline and junction disagree at one end, which may indicate a read error. This sequence joins TRBV4-2 and TRBJ2-7; 8 bases match TRBD1. This CDR3 contains 18 residues. Germline V lookup: CDR1 LGHNA, CDR2 YNFKEQ. CDR3: CTSGQEHLGQGGPREQYF. The DNA of the CDR3 is TGTACCAGCGGCCAGGAACACCTAGGACAGGGAGGACCGCGCGAGCAGTACTTC.

Remarks on this clonotype: A read error may produce the germline difference seen at one junction end. The chain recombines TRBV5-1 with TRBJ2-3; TRBD1 aligns across 9 bases. The germline CDR1 and CDR2 sequences are SGHRS and YFSETQ. CDR3 length: 17 amino acids. The CDR3 protein is CASSLGHRDRGTDTQYF. In DNA, the CDR3 is TGCGCCAGTAGCTTAGGTCATCGGGACAGGGGCACAGATACGCAGTATTTT.

This chain joins TRBV11-3 and TRBJ2-7, with a possible D match to TRBD2 (6 bases). Germline V gene lookup returns CDR1 SGHNT and CDR2 YENEEA. The CDR3 runs 18 residues. Trimming removed 5 bases at V and 10 bases at J, with 33 bases between. The CDR3 reads CASSPGDSNQGVRETQYF. CDR3 DNA sequence: TGTGCCAGCAGCCCGGGGGATTCTAACCAGGGTGTGCGAGAGACTCAGTACTTC.

This chain uses TRBV21-1 with TRBJ2-2; whether TRBD1, the table's D call, matches the DNA was not checked. TRBV21-1 is termed a pseudogene. The CDR3 contains 16 residues. The CDR3 DNA is TGTGCCAGCAGCAAGACGGACAGGGCCCACACCGGGGAGCTGTTTTTT. This sequence encodes CASSKTDRAHTGELFF.

The V gene is TRBV5-6, the J gene TRBJ2-1; TRBD2 might be the D (6 bases). The ends were cut back, 6 bases at V and 10 bases at J, with 14 bases in the middle. The CDR3 is made up of 12 amino acids. Germline loops: CDR1 SGHDT, CDR2 YYEEEE. The CDR3 sequence: CASKANGGEQFF. In DNA form, the CDR3 reads TGTGCCAGCAAGGCTAACGGGGGAGAGCAGTTCTTC.

Turning to this clonotype: A read error may produce the germline difference seen at one junction end. This chain connects TRBV10-3 to TRBJ2-5; a weak D match, TRBD2 (6 bases). This CDR3 comprises 15 residues. CDR1 is ENHRY, CDR2 SYGVKD, per germline. In nucleotides, the CDR3 is TGTGCCATCAGTGAGTCGGCTACCAGACTAGAGACCCAACACTTC. As protein: CAISESATRLETQHF.